This T cell receptor (beta chain) was identified in a study of shared clonotypes between healthy human individuals. Clones were sequenced by immunoSEQ multiplex PCR, and TCRdb holds only the in-frame ones, with some missing. This table holds about 600,000 clones, around 78% found once. Germline loops: CDR1 SNHLY, CDR2 FYNNEI. The CDR3 contains 12 residues. Trimming took 5 bases from V and 6 from J, leaving 9 bases between them. The donor population consisted of healthy HIV-negative adults with no recent acute infections or vaccinations. This sequence originates from a woman in her thirties or forties in good health. Some clones in this sample may be carry-over from other donors' samples. The chain links TRBV2 to TRBJ2-3; D is undetermined. The specimen was PBMCs. The CDR3 DNA sequence: TGTGCCAGCAGTTCTGTCGGGGATACGCAGTATTTT. Translation: CASSSVGDTQYF.